Listed here are 26 T cell receptor beta chains from one sample, sequenced in a study of T cell changes during pregnancy in multiple sclerosis. The assay was immunoSEQ multiplex PCR, and TCRdb's table has in-frame clones only and misses some. The table lists fewer than 15,000 clones, about 88% of them singletons, with about 8.7% in the top ten. The sample in question was CD8+ T cells from peripheral blood mononuclear cells, obtained in the first trimester of pregnancy. These TCRs come from a female donor with multiple sclerosis, enrolled in a pregnancy study.

The rearrangement joins TRBV6-5 to TRBJ1-2, with 8 bases fitting TRBD1. The CDR3 is made up of 13 amino acids. V shed 3 bases and J 8 bases; nucleotides not matched to a gene: 5. Per germline, CDR1 MNHEY and CDR2 SVGAGI. The CDR3 region has the DNA TGTGCCAGCAGTTATTCAGGGGGCGAAGGCTACACCTTC. This codes for CASSYSGGEGYTF.

The J gene is TRBJ1-1, the V gene TRBV7-9; TRBD1 is a possible D gene (6 bases). Germline values: CDR1 SEHNR, CDR2 FQNEAQ (reference sequence). The CDR3 consists of 13 residues. Trimming took off 6 bases at V and 4 bases at J, with 12 bases between the two ends. The CDR3 is CASSFRGLTEAFF. The CDR3 DNA follows: TGTGCCAGCAGTTTCAGGGGTCTCACTGAAGCTTTCTTT. Drawing the rest from reference TRBV7-9 and TRBJ1-1, the complete variable domain is DTGVSQNPRHKITKRGQNVTFRCDPISEHNRLYWYRQTLGQGPEFLTYFQNEAQLEKSRLLSDRFSAERPKGSFSTLEIQRTEQGDSAMYLCASSFRGLTEAFFGQGTRLTVV.

The V and J genes are TRBV5-4 and TRBJ2-5; 12 bases map to TRBD2. The CDR3 runs to 16 residues. With V trimmed by 4 bases and J by 4 bases, 8 bases remained unmatched. Germline values: CDR1 SGHNT, CDR2 YYREEE (reference sequence). CDR3 DNA: TGTGCCAGCAGCCGACTAGCGGGGGCTCCCGCAGAGACCCAGTACTTC. Amino acids: CASSRLAGAPAETQYF.

The chain couples TRBV7-8 to TRBJ2-3; 8 nucleotides align to TRBD2. Germline V CDR1 and CDR2: SGHVS, FQNEAQ. This CDR3 contains 18 residues. The V segment lost 1 base and the J segment 1 base; nucleotides outside the gene matches: 10. The CDR3 nucleotides read TGTGCCAGCAGCTTAGGACCGGGGGGGAGGGGTCGCACAGATACGCAGTATTTT. This encodes CASSLGPGGRGRTDTQYF.

By share, this clone ranks as large. The sample holds other DNA sequences that translate to the same CDR3. This rearrangement joins TRBV14 to TRBJ1-2; no clear D. The germline V and J ends were trimmed by 1 base and 2 bases, with 5 bases remaining between them. CDR1 and CDR2 (germline): SGHDN, FVKESK. CDR3 length equals 13 residues. The CDR3 region is CASSQGQNYGYTF. DNA for the CDR3: TGTGCCAGCAGCCAAGGCCAGAACTATGGCTACACCTTC.

This clone was detected only once. This CDR3 is CASSGLAGGYNEQFF. In DNA form, the CDR3 reads TGTGCCAGCAGTGGCCTGGCGGGGGGGTACAATGAGCAGTTCTTC. The rearrangement links TRBV6-1 to TRBJ2-1, with 9 bases fitting TRBD2. Germline V CDR1 and CDR2: MNHNS, SASEGT. This CDR3 is built from 15 residues. V dropped 4 bases and J dropped 4; count of bases not matched to a gene: 5.

This clone is categorized as large. J is TRBJ2-1 and V is TRBV6-1; D uncertain. CDR1 is MNHNS, CDR2 SASEGT, per germline. The CDR3 is 13 amino acids. Trimming took off 3 bases at V and 8 bases at J, with 11 bases between the two ends. CDR3 residues: CASSDSPHDEQFF. In DNA form, the CDR3 reads TGTGCCAGCAGTGATTCCCCACACGATGAGCAGTTCTTC.

The chain employs TRBV20-1 and TRBJ2-1; a possible D gene is TRBD2 (5 bases). The CDR3 runs 11 residues. The V gene lost 5 bases and the J gene lost 15 bases, with 17 bases spanning the gap. The germline V gene has CDR1 DFQATT and CDR2 SNEGSKA (reference sequence). The CDR3 coding sequence is TGCAGTGCTCAAGAGATGGGAGTTCGGTTCTTC. Protein: CSAQEMGVRFF.

This clone was detected only once. In DNA form, the CDR3 reads TGTGCCAGCAGTCGCACAGGGGATCCCCTCCACTTT. Translating gives CASSRTGDPLHF. The rearrangement uses TRBV5-6 and TRBJ1-6, with 7 bases matching TRBD1. There are 12 residues in the CDR3. Germline V lookup: CDR1 SGHDT, CDR2 YYEEEE. Losses at the gene ends were 5 bases for V and 13 bases for J; bases not matched to a gene: 6.

On this clone: At one of its ends the junction is not consistent with the germline gene, which may arise from a read error. The genes are TRBV6-5 and TRBJ1-1; D uncertain. Germline V lookup: CDR1 MNHEY, CDR2 SVGAGI. The CDR3 contains 16 residues. The DNA of the CDR3 is TGTGCCAGCAGTTACTCGCCCGGAGGAATGAATACTGAAGCTTTCTTT. Amino acids: CASSYSPGGMNTEAFF.

The chain couples TRBV7-2 to TRBJ2-2; 7 positions match TRBD1. The germline gives CDR1 SGHTA, CDR2 FQGNSA. The CDR3 contains 17 residues. Losses at the gene ends were 1 base for V and 4 bases for J; bases not matched to a gene: 9. The CDR3 nucleotides read TGTGCCAGCAGCTTAGATCACCGGACAGGATCCACCGGGGAGCTGTTTTTT. The encoded protein is CASSLDHRTGSTGELFF.

This rearrangement joins TRBV5-4 to TRBJ1-1, with D perhaps TRBD1 (5 bases). Germline V gene sequence: CDR1 SGHNT, CDR2 YYREEE (reference sequence). V was shortened by 10 bases and J by 1 base, with 14 bases between the two germline ends. There are 13 residues in the CDR3. The CDR3 region has the DNA TGTGCCGGGGCCGAGGTTGGGAACACTGAAGCTTTCTTT. Translated, it gives CAGAEVGNTEAFF.

V gene TRBV9 combines with J gene TRBJ2-7, with a possible D match to TRBD1 (6 bases). The CDR3 loop spans 14 amino acids. Deletions cut 3 bases from V and 3 bases from J, with 13 bases between. CDR1 and CDR2 from the germline V gene are SGDLS and YYNGEE. In DNA, the CDR3 is TGTGCCAGCAGCGCCGGGACAAAAATCTACGAGCAGTACTTC. Protein product: CASSAGTKIYEQYF.

The chain is built from TRBV2 and TRBJ2-3, with D maybe TRBD2 (6 bases). Germline V CDR1 and CDR2: SNHLY, FYNNEI. V lost 3 bases and J 6 bases, leaving 22 bases between the germline ends. The CDR3 sequence is 17 residues long. CDR3 coding DNA: TGTGCCAGCAGTGATCCTTCTGGGGGGTCAGGGAAGGATACGCAGTATTTT. It specifies CASSDPSGGSGKDTQYF.

V gene TRBV7-9 combines with J gene TRBJ2-1, with 9 bases matching TRBD1. Losses at the gene ends were 4 bases for V and 2 bases for J; bases not matched to a gene: 3. The CDR3 loop spans 15 amino acids. Germline loops: CDR1 SEHNR, CDR2 FQNEAQ (reference sequence). CDR3 loop: CASSWGQGTYNEQFF. The DNA for the CDR3 is TGTGCCAGCAGCTGGGGACAGGGAACCTACAATGAGCAGTTCTTC.

The rearrangement joins TRBV6-5 to TRBJ2-7, with D possibly TRBD1 on 5 matching bases. V was cut by 4 bases and J by 6 bases, with 19 bases left in between. The CDR3 totals 15 residues. Germline CDR1 reads MNHEY; CDR2 reads SVGAGI. CDR3 in amino acids: CASSWLGQGESEQYF. As DNA, the CDR3 is TGTGCCAGCAGTTGGCTCGGCCAGGGTGAAAGCGAGCAGTACTTC.

This sequence joins TRBV6-6 and TRBJ1-4; maybe TRBD1 (6 bases). V shed 5 bases and J shed 12 bases, with 13 bases lying between them. The CDR3 is 12 residues long. In germline, CDR1 is MNHNY, CDR2 SVGAGI (reference sequence). CDR3 coding DNA: TGTGCCAGCAGTGCTCAGGGGTTGCAACTGTTTTTT. Protein: CASSAQGLQLFF.

The CDR3 loop reads CASSSEGRDTGELFF. CDR3 coding DNA: TGTGCCAGCAGTTCGGAGGGGAGGGACACCGGGGAGCTGTTTTTT. J is TRBJ2-2 and V is TRBV6-1; 7 bases are a match to TRBD2. Per germline, CDR1 MNHNS and CDR2 SASEGT. Trimming took 5 bases from V and 3 from J; bases not matched to a gene: 6. The CDR3 has 15 amino acids.

This chain uses TRBV23-1 with TRBJ2-7; tentative D call: TRBD1 (6 bases). TRBV23-1 is marked as an open reading frame, function uncertain. Trimming took 8 bases from V and 2 from J, leaving 13 bases between them. This CDR3 contains 13 residues. CDR3 in amino acids: CASSWDKPYEQYF. CDR3 in DNA: TGCGCCAGCTCCTGGGACAAACCCTACGAGCAGTACTTC.

For the CDR3, the DNA is TGTGCCAGCAGCTATGGGACAGGGATGATCTATGGCTACACCTTC. Amino acid sequence: CASSYGTGMIYGYTF. This chain joins TRBV7-2 and TRBJ1-2; 9 bases align to TRBD1. Germline V gene data show CDR1 as SGHTA and CDR2 as FQGNSA. V was clipped by 4 bases and J by 4 bases; unmatched bases: 7. The CDR3 is made up of 15 amino acids.

This chain joins TRBV9 and TRBJ2-3, with 10 bases aligning to TRBD2. J gave up 3 bases and V 2 bases, and 3 bases lay outside the gene matches. The CDR3 is made up of 15 amino acids. Germline CDR1 reads SGDLS; CDR2 reads YYNGEE. CDR3 region: CASSVGLALTDTQYF. In DNA, the CDR3 is TGTGCCAGCAGCGTGGGACTAGCGTTAACAGATACGCAGTATTTT.

V is TRBV5-6 and J is TRBJ1-2; 8 bases match TRBD1. Germline CDR1 SGHDT, CDR2 YYEEEE. V dropped 1 base and J dropped 3; count of bases not matched to a gene: 8. The CDR3 contains 16 residues. CDR3 nucleotides: TGTGCCAGCAGCTTGAAGACAGGGGAGGGTTACTATGGCTACACCTTC. It specifies CASSLKTGEGYYGYTF.

The V gene is TRBV30, the J gene TRBJ2-1; no clear D gene. Germline CDR1 reads GTSNPN; CDR2 reads SVGIG (reference sequence). CDR3 size: 12 residues. Trimming took 2 bases from V and 5 from J, leaving 7 bases between them. DNA for the CDR3: TGTGCCTGGAGTCGCAGCGACAATGAGCAGTTCTTC. Residues: CAWSRSDNEQFF.

The V gene is TRBV14, the J gene TRBJ1-2; D uncertain. This CDR3 comprises 15 residues. Trimming left V 3 bases short and J 6 bases short, with 17 bases between. Per the germline V gene, CDR1 is SGHDN and CDR2 is FVKESK. For the CDR3, the DNA is TGTGCCAGCAGCCACTTCAGAGGGAGGGAGGATGGCTACACCTTC. This gives the protein CASSHFRGREDGYTF.

The V and J genes are TRBV6-5 and TRBJ1-2, with D uncertain. This CDR3 is built from 15 residues. CDR1 and CDR2 (germline): MNHEY, SVGAGI. V was shortened by 2 bases and J by 4 bases, with 14 bases between the two germline ends. The CDR3 DNA reads TGTGCCAGCAGTTACGCGGGTGCCGCCTTCTATGGCTACACCTTC. As protein: CASSYAGAAFYGYTF.

The chain links TRBV19 to TRBJ1-2; no clear D gene. Trimming removed 5 bases from V and 8 bases from J, with 15 bases in between. The CDR3 length is 13 residues. CDR1 and CDR2 (germline): LNHDA, SQIVND (reference sequence). Here the CDR3 reads CASSDYPPWGYTF. The CDR3 coding sequence is TGTGCCAGTAGTGACTACCCCCCTTGGGGCTACACCTTC.